This T cell receptor beta chain was sequenced during a study of Ad26.COV2.S vaccination and SARS-CoV-2 variants. Study in general: The donor was enrolled in the Ad26.COV2.S arm of the COV1001 trial.

Libraries were prepared by immunoSEQ multiplex PCR; TCRdb keeps only in-frame clonotypes and omits some of them. This table has 350,000 to 450,000 clones, around 83% appearing once. Germline lookup yields CDR1 KGHDR and CDR2 SFDVKD. V lost 7 bases and J lost 0, with 12 bases in between. The CDR3 consists of 15 residues. Worth noting for this clone: Its antigen is still unknown.

Study conclusions and caveats: Placebo recipients showed lower spike-specific TCR breadth than vaccinees. Spike-specific CD8+ and CD4+ T cell responses reportedly showed substantial breadth after vaccination.

Treatment of the sample: approximately 18 received Ad26.COV2.S at low or high dose, single or two shots; roughly five received placebo; per-sample allocation not given. The samples date from day 63 after the first vaccine or placebo injection. This rearrangement joins TRBV24-1 to TRBJ2-1; D not certain. The sequencing used peripheral blood, collected in a trial of Ad26.COV2.S vaccine versus placebo. The receptor's source is a person aged 18 to 59 who received the Ad26.COV2.S COVID-19 vaccine or a placebo. CDR3 protein: CATRTSGSSYNEQFF. As DNA, the CDR3 is TGTGCCACCAGGACATCGGGCAGCTCCTACAATGAGCAGTTCTTC.